This T cell receptor (beta chain) stems from a study of blood T cell repertoires in COVID-19. Original handling: For nucleated cells, counts were estimated from reference gene primer amplification. Sequencing used immunoSEQ multiplex PCR; TCRdb keeps in-frame clones, though not all of them. Clone size and V and J calls were adopted from that table, with D and trimming inferred from the DNA. This sample has tens of thousands of clones; roughly 91% occur once, and the top ten carry roughly a fifth. The receptor was isolated from a human donor in a cohort sampled during active COVID-19. The source material was peripheral blood.

CDR3 sequence reads: CASSVGDRGSTEQYF. The DNA of the CDR3 is TGTGCCAGCAGCGTAGGGGACAGGGGCTCTACCGAGCAGTACTTC. V and J are TRBV9 and TRBJ2-7, with 10 bases aligning to TRBD1. V lost 0 bases, J lost 6 bases, and 6 bases stayed unmatched. Germline-derived CDR1 and CDR2 are SGDLS and YYNGEE. CDR3 size: 15 residues.